This T cell receptor beta chain appears in the sequencing data of a study of shared clonotypes between healthy human individuals. The germline V gene has CDR1 SGHAT and CDR2 FQDESV (reference sequence). V lost 1 base to trimming and J lost 3 bases, with 10 bases between them. This CDR3 has 14 residues. Profiling relied on immunoSEQ multiplex PCR, and the TCRdb table lists in-frame clones only, not all of them. This table has some 1.1 million clones, approximately 77% appearing once. The count of this clone is one. Sequencing was carried out using memory CD4+ T cells from PBMCs. Subset meaning: CD45RA-negative fraction. The receptor was isolated from a man between 18 and 29 years old in good health. Some clones in this sample may be carry-over from other donors' samples. This chain joins TRBV11-1 and TRBJ2-7; D gene unclear. Here the CDR3 reads CASSLGGKGYEQYF. The DNA of the CDR3 is TGTGCCAGCAGCTTAGGTGGGAAGGGCTACGAGCAGTACTTC. The variable domain in full, with the rest retrieved from reference TRBV11-1 and TRBJ2-7, is EAEVAQSPRYKITEKSQAVAFWCDPISGHATLYWYRQILGQGPELLVQFQDESVVDDSQLPKDRFSAERLKGVDSTLKIQPAELGDSAMYLCASSLGGKGYEQYFGPGTRLTVT.